This T cell receptor beta chain was recorded in a study of shared clonotypes between healthy human individuals (dated by TCRdb to 2019 to 2021). Regarding the research as a whole: The cohort included a few men and a couple of women between 18 and 49 years of age. For each donor, CD4 naive and CD4 memory were each given three plates, CD8 naive was given two plates, and CD8 memory was given one plate. Blood TCR repertoires of five healthy adults were deeply sequenced to estimate repertoire size and the extent of clonotype sharing between individuals. Different laboratories and diverse techniques were used to prepare libraries and sequence TCR repertoires, to increase sequencing depth and limit assay-specific biases. Between about 0.8 and 8.9 billion PBMCs per donor were obtained by leukapheresis. Results and caveats for the whole study, not just this receptor: Pairwise subsampling led to the expectation that sequencing depth would affect the degree of clonotype sharing among donors. Higher generation probabilities were observed for clonotypes shared by all four sorted-subset donors than for non-shared clonotypes. Across a few donors, around 5.4% of naive CD4, roughly 3.5% of naive CD8, around 2.1% of memory CD4, and under 0.45% of memory CD8 clonotypes were shared. The genetic and exposure-history diversity represented was limited by the small number of donors. Larger estimated clonotype richness was generally found for naive subsets than for memory subsets. Rarefaction of sorted-subset datasets indicated incomplete sequencing despite the large sequencing depth. Sampling was restricted to blood, and TCR repertoires in tissue are likely to differ from TCR repertoires in blood.

TCR CDR3 regions were amplified from genomic DNA by multiplex PCR using the deep immunoSEQ assay. Extracted genomic DNA from each cell subset was distributed evenly across all wells of several immunoSEQ 96-well plates, and each plate was treated as a replicate. For sorted subsets, each replicate PCR was loaded with about 0.2 ug genomic DNA, equivalent to 25,000 to 30,000 T cell genomes. Purified libraries were measured with a Qubit 3.0 fluorometer, size-checked on a Bioanalyzer 2100, and measured again with the KAPA Library Quantification kit. Every immunoSEQ 96-well plate was sequenced on a separate single-read 150-cycle Illumina NextSeq 550 flow cell. As for the authors' bioinformatics: Because only junctional sequences without quality scores were contained in the immunoSEQ output, filtering matching that applied to full-length reads could not be performed. Sequences were annotated with PyIR, a Python wrapper for IgBLAST v1.9, using IMGT germline references to assign V/J genes and CDR3. Reads were filtered out if the reads had weak V/J assignments (E-value above 1e-6), no CDR3, stop codons, out-of-frame junctions, or ambiguous translated residues. V3J clonotypes were defined by identical inferred V gene, J gene, and CDR3 amino acid sequence. Percentage overlap between repertoires was computed as shared unique clonotypes divided by the size of the smaller repertoire. RTK rarefaction, the Chao1 estimator, and Recon v2.1 estimates of unobserved clonotypes were used to assess repertoire richness. Generation probabilities were computed with OLGA for all TCRbeta clonotypes obtained by the gDNA method from a handful of donors. Sourced from immuneACCESS, this table was stored by TCRdb with only in-frame sequences that have V and J called. A share of the clones is absent; for the studies checked, an unresolved V gene accounts for under half, and the remainder has no known explanation. That table gives V, J and clone size, and the DNA gave D and trimming. Present in this sample are roughly 550,000 clones, less than 97% of which were seen just once. Together, the top ten hold roughly 0.1% of the sample.

For the CD8 naive samples, CD45RO-negative cells were positively selected for CCR7, yielding a CD45RA+CCR7+ population from which TemRA cells were excluded. Healthy HIV-negative adults with no recently reported acute infections or vaccinations were included as donors. Every donor was a Caucasian adult living in Nashville, Tennessee, USA. Blood was obtained by leukapheresis, after which PBMCs were separated by Ficoll-Histopaque density gradient centrifugation and cryopreserved in liquid nitrogen vapor phase. Purity and quantity of every magnetically sorted T cell population were checked by analytical flow cytometry. From each sorted fraction, genomic DNA was isolated and quantified by UV absorbance on a Nanodrop 2000c. This clone was detected only once. Its antigen is still unknown. The input lacks base qualities; no much larger clone sits a single base away. V lost 4 bases and J lost 2 bases; the stretch between them is 6 bases long. The CDR3 measures 12 amino acids from cysteine to phenylalanine. The entry retains the CDR3 DNA only, 36 bases that are in frame from base 1. The germline V gene encodes CDR1 SGHVS and CDR2 FNYEAQ.

In this chain, TRBV7-6 is recombined with TRBJ2-7, with a weak D call of TRBD1 (6 bases match). The sample was naive CD8+ T cells sorted from blood. Taken with the paper, the label for cell subset or site translates to: CD45RA+CCR7+. The receptor was derived from a woman aged 30 to 39 in good health. The CDR3 region: CASSSGAYEQYF. The DNA sequence is TGTGCCAGCAGCTCAGGGGCCTACGAGCAGTACTTC.